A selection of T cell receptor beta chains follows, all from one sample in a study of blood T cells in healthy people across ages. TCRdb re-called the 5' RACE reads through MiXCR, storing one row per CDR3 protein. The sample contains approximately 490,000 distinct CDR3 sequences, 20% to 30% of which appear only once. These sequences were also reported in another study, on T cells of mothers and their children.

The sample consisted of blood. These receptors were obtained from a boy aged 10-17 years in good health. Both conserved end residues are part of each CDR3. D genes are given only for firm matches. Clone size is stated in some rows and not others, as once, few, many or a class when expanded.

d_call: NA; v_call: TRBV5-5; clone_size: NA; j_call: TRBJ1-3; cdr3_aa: CASSSSTGHGNTIYF; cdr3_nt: TGTGCCAGCAGCTCAAGTACGGGCCACGGAAACACCATATATTTT
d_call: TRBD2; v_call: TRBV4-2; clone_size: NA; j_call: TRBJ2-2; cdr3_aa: CASSLGYSGKSPTGELFF; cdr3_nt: TGTGCCAGCAGCCTTGGGTATAGCGGGAAATCGCCCACCGGGGAACTGTTTTTT
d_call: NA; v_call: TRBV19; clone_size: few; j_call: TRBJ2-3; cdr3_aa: CASSALGADTQYF; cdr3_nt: TGTGCCAGTAGTGCCCTCGGGGCAGATACGCAGTATTTT
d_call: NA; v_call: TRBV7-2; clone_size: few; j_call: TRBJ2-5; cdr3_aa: CASSLIGSQETQYF; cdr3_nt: TGTGCCAGCAGCTTAATCGGGTCCCAAGAGACCCAGTACTTC
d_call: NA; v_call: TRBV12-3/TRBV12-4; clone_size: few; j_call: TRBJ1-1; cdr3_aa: CASSLYLNTEAFF; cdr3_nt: TGTGCCAGCAGTTTGTACTTGAACACTGAAGCTTTCTTT
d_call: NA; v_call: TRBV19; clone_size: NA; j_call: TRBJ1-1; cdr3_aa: CASSYGMAAFF; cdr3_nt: TGTGCCAGTAGCTACGGGATGGCGGCTTTCTTT
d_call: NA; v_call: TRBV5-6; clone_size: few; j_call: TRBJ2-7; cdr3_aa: CASSFGSVADEQYF; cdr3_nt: TGTGCCAGCAGCTTTGGGTCGGTGGCTGACGAGCAGTACTTC
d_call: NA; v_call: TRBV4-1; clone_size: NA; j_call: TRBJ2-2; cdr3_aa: CASSQVAGELFF; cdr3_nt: TGCGCCAGCAGCCAAGTGGCCGGGGAGCTGTTTTTT
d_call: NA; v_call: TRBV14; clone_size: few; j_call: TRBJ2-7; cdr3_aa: CASSQQSGDSYEQYF; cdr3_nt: TGTGCCAGCAGCCAACAAAGCGGCGACTCCTACGAGCAGTACTTC
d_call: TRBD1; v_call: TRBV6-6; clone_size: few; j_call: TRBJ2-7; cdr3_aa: CASSLDRGNEQYF; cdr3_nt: TGTGCCAGCAGTCTGGACAGGGGAAACGAGCAGTACTTC
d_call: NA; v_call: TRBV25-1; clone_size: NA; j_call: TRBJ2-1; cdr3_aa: CASSEYEGSSYNEQFF; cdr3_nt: TGTGCCAGCAGTGAATACGAGGGAAGCTCCTACAATGAGCAGTTCTTC
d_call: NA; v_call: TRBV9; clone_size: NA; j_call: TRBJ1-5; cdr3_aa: CASSVGGGNQPQHF; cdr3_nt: TGTGCCAGCAGCGTAGGAGGGGGCAATCAGCCCCAGCATTTT